This T cell receptor (beta chain) came from a study of T-cell memory formation after mild COVID-19 (dated by TCRdb to about 2021). General notes on the study: TCR sequence clusters from the two donors were found to be largely donor specific. T-cell clones expanding and contracting after mild COVID-19 in a couple of donors were tracked by longitudinal TCRalpha and TCRbeta repertoire sequencing. The cohort was made up of two young adult volunteers, one female and one male, who were previously healthy.

The CDR3 numbers 13 residues from cysteine through phenylalanine. The CDR3 DNA has 39 bases and is translated from base 1. In the germline V gene, CDR1 corresponds to LGHNA and CDR2 to YNFKEQ. Trimming removed 1 base from V and 1 base from J, leaving 4 bases between the germline ends. The paper's findings and limits, for the study overall: Clones contracting from day 15 to 85 had balanced CD4/CD8 phenotypes, while a second wave expanding from day 15 to 37 was biased towards CD4+. Whether the second-wave clones peaking on day 37 were SARS-CoV-2 specific was not confirmed. Some responding clones were detected in pre-infection memory, which suggested that pre-existing cross-reactive memory T cells had joined the SARS-CoV-2 response. Contracting CD4+ clones turned up mainly in the CM and EM memory subsets, whereas EMRA was where CD8+ clones were enriched. The study covered only two mild cases, and larger cohorts including severe cases with pre-infection samples were considered necessary.

Sequencing took place on an Illumina NovaSeq 6000. Using 5'RACE with constant-segment primers, TCRalpha and TCRbeta cDNA libraries were constructed, with sample barcodes and unique molecular identifiers added in the process. RNA was extracted from every sample with Trizol reagent. Library amplification was performed in two PCR steps, and a second sample barcode and Illumina TruSeq adapters were introduced in the second step. The libraries were sequenced on an Illumina NovaSeq using 2 x 150 bp paired-end reads. The authors processed their data as follows. The reads were demultiplexed and collapsed into UMI-guided consensus sequences using migec v1.2.7. Using mixcr v2.1.11, UMI consensuses were aligned to TRA and TRB V and J templates and then assembled into clonotypes. A clonotype was counted as expanded or contracted only when both edgeR and NoisET called the clonotype significant, with the noise models trained on biological replicates. For edgeR calls, the thresholds were a false discovery rate-adjusted p below 0.01 and a log2 fold-change of 1. PCA with hierarchical clustering of max-normalized trajectories of the 1000 most abundant clonotypes was used as exploratory dynamics analysis. Separately sequenced CD4+ and CD8+ repertoires were used to assign the CD4 or CD8 phenotype of responding clones. In TCRdb, the public reads were trimmed at Q25 with fastp and aligned with MiXCR, with productive beta chains retained. A single entry per CDR3 protein holds the most common genes and DNA from its merged rows. TCRdb, not the original authors, processed these V and J calls. The sample table holds around 50,000 distinct CDR3 sequences, of which 9% to 15% were seen once. The ten largest clones represent approximately 23% of the sample.

As concerns this clonotype: The antigen it recognizes is unknown. The input lacks base qualities; no much larger clone sits a single base away.

Ficoll-Paque density gradient centrifugation was used to isolate PBMCs. This clonotype was sampled from a man younger than 35 who had mild COVID-19 (a few samples of this study predate the infection). The sample titles of this study are shuffled in the database, so cell type and time point are left out; the donor was told from shared clones. The rearranged segments are TRBV4-2 and TRBJ1-1; the D segment cannot be called with confidence. The material sequenced was PBMCs or a T cell subset sorted from them (not recorded which). At the DNA level, the sequence is TGTGCCAGCAGCCAAGCTAAGAACACTGAAGCTTTCTTT. Its translation is CASSQAKNTEAFF.